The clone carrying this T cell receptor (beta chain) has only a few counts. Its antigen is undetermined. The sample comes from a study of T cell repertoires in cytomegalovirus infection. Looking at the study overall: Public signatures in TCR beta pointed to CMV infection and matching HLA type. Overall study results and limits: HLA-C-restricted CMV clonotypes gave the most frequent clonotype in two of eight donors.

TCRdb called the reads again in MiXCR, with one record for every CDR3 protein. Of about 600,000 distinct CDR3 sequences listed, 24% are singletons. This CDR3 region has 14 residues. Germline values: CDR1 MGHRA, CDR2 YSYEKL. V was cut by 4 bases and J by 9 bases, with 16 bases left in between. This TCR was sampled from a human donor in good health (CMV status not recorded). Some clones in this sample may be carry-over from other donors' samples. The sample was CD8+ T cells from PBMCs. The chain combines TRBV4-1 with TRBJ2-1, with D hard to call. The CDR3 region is CASSLVDPTSEQFF. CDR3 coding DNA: TGCGCCAGCAGCCTGGTGGACCCCACCAGTGAGCAGTTCTTC.